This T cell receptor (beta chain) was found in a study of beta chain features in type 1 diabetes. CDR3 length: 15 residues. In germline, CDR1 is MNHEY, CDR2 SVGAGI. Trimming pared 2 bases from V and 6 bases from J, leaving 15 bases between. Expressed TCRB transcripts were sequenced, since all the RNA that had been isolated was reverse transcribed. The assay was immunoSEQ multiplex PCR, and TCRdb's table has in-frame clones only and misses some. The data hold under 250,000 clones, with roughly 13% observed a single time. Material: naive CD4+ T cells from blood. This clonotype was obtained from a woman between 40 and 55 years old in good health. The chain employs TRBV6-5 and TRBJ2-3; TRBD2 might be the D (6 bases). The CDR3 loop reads CASSYRVVRGDTQYF. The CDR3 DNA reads TGTGCCAGCAGTTACCGGGTCGTTCGGGGGGATACGCAGTATTTT.